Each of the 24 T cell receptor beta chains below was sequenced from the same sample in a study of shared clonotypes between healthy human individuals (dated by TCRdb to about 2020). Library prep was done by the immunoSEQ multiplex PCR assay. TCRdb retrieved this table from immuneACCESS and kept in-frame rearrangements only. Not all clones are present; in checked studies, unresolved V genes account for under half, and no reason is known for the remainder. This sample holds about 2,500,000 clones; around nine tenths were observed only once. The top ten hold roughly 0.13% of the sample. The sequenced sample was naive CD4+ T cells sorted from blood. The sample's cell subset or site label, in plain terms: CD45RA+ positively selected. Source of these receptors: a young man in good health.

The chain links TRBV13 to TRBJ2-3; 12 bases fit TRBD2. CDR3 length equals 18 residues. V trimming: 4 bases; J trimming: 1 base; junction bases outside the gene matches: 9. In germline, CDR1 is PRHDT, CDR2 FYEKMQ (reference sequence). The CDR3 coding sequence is TGTGCCAGCAGCTCCGGAAGTCGACTAGCGGGAGGCACAGATACGCAGTATTTT. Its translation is CASSSGSRLAGGTDTQYF.

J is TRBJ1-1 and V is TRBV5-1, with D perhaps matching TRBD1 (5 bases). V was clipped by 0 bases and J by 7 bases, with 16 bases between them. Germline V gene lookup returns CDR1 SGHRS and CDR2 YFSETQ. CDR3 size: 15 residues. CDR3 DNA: TGCGCCAGCAGCTTGGAGAAGATCGTCGGGGGTGAAGCTTTCTTT. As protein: CASSLEKIVGGEAFF.

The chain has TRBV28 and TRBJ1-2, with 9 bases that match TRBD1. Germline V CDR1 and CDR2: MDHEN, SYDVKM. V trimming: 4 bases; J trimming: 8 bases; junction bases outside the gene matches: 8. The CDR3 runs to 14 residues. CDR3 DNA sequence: TGTGCCAGCAGTTCAAGGACAGGGGAACGCGGCTACACCTTC. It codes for CASSSRTGERGYTF.

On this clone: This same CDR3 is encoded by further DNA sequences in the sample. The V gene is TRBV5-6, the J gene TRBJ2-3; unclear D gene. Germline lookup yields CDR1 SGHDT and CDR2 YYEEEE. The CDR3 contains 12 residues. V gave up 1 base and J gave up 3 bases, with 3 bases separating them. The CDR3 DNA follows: TGTGCCAGCAGCTTGCTTACAGATACGCAGTATTTT. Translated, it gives CASSLLTDTQYF.

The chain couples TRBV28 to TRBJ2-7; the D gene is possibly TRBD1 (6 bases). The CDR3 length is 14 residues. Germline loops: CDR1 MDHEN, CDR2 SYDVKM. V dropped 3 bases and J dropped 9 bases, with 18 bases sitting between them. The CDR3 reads CASSFSDGVGGQYF. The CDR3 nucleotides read TGTGCCAGCAGTTTCTCGGACGGAGTAGGGGGGCAGTACTTC.

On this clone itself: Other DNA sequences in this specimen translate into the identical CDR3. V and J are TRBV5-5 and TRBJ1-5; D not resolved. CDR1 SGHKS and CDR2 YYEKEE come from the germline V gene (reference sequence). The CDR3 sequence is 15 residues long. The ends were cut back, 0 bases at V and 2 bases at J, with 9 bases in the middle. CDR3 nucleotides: TGTGCCAGCAGCTTGGAGGGCTTTGGCAATCAGCCCCAGCATTTT. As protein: CASSLEGFGNQPQHF.

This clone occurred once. CDR3: CASSRQGRSYEQYF. The CDR3 DNA follows: TGTGCCAGCAGTCGACAGGGGCGTTCCTACGAGCAGTACTTC. The J gene is TRBJ2-7, the V gene TRBV28; TRBD1 aligns across 8 bases. The ends lost 5 bases at V and 1 base at J; junction bases unmatched: 4. This CDR3 has 14 residues. Looked up from germline, CDR1 is MDHEN and CDR2 is SYDVKM. Looking up the rest from reference TRBV28 and TRBJ2-7 gives the full variable domain: DVKVTQSSRYLVKRTGEKVFLECVQDMDHENMFWYRQDPGLGLRLIYFSYDVKMKEKGDIPEGYSVSREKKERFSLILESASTNQTSMYLCASSRQGRSYEQYFGPGTRLTVT.

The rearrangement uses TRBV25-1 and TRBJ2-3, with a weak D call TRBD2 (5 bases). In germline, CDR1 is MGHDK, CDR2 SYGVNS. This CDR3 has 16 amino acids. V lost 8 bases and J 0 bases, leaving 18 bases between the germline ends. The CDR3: CASSNSGFSSTDTQYF. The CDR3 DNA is TGTGCCAGCTCTAACTCGGGATTTTCTAGCACAGATACGCAGTATTTT.

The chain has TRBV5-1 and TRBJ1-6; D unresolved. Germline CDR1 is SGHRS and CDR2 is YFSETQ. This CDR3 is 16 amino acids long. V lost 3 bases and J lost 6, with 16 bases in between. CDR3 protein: CASSSGSDLLNSPLHF. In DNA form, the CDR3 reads TGCGCCAGCAGCTCTGGCAGCGATCTTCTTAATTCACCCCTCCACTTT.

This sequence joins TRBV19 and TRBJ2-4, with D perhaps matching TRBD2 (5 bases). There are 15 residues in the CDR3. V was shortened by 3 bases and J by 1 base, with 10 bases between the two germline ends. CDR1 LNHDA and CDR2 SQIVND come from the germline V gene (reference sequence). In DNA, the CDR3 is TGTGCCAGTAGTATCGGGGATTGGGCCAAAAACATTCAGTACTTC. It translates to CASSIGDWAKNIQYF.

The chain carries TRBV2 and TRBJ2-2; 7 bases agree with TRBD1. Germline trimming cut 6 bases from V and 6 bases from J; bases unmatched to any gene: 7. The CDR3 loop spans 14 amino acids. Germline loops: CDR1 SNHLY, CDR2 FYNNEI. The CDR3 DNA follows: TGTGCCAGCAGGGAACAGGGGCCAGCCGGGGAGCTGTTTTTT. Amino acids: CASREQGPAGELFF.

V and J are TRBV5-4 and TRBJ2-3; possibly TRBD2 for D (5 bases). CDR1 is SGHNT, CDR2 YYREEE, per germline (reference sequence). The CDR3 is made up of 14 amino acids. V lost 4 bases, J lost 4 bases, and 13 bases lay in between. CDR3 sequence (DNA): TGTGCCAGCAGCCACCCCGGGGATTCAGATACGCAGTATTTT. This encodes CASSHPGDSDTQYF.

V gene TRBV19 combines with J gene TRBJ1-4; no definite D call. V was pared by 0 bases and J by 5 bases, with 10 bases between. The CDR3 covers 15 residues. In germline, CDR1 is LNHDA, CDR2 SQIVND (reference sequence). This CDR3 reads CASSIDPRRNEKLFF. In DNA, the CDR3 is TGTGCCAGTAGTATAGATCCCCGACGGAATGAAAAACTGTTTTTT. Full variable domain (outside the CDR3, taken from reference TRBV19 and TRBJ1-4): DGGITQSPKYLFRKEGQNVTLSCEQNLNHDAMYWYRQDPGQGLRLIYYSQIVNDFQKGDIAEGYSVSREKKESFPLTVTSAQKNPTAFYLCASSIDPRRNEKLFFGSGTQLSVL.

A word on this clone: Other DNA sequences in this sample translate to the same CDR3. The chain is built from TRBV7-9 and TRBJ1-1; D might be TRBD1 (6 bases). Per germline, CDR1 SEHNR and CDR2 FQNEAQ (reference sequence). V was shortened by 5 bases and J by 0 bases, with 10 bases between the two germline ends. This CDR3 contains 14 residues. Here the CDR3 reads CASSLTGMNTEAFF. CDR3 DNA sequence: TGTGCCAGCAGCCTAACAGGGATGAACACTGAAGCTTTCTTT.

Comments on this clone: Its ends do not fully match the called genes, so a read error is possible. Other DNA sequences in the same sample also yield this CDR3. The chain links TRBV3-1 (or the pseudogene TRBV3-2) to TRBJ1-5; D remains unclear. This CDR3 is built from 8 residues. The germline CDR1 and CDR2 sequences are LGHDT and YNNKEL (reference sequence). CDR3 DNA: TGCGCCAGTCAGCCCCAGCATTTT. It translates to CASQPQHF.

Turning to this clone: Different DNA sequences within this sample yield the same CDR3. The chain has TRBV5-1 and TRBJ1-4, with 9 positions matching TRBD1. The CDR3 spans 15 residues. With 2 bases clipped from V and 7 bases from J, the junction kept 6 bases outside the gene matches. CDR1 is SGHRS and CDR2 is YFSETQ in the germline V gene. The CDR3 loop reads CASSFTGTGSEKLFF. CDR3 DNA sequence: TGCGCCAGCAGCTTTACCGGGACAGGGAGTGAAAAACTGTTTTTT.

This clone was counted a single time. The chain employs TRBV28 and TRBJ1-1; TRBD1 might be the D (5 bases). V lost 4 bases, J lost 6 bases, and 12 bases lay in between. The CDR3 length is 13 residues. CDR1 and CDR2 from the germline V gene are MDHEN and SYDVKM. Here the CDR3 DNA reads TGTGCCAGCAGTTGGGGGATCTACCCTGAAGCTTTCTTT. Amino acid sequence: CASSWGIYPEAFF.

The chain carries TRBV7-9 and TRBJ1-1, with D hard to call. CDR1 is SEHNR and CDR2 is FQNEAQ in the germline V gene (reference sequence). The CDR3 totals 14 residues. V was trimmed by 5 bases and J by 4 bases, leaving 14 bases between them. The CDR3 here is CASSRMKGPTEAFF. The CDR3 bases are TGTGCCAGCAGCCGAATGAAAGGACCCACTGAAGCTTTCTTT. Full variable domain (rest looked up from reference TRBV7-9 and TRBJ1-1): DTGVSQNPRHKITKRGQNVTFRCDPISEHNRLYWYRQTLGQGPEFLTYFQNEAQLEKSRLLSDRFSAERPKGSFSTLEIQRTEQGDSAMYLCASSRMKGPTEAFFGQGTRLTVV.

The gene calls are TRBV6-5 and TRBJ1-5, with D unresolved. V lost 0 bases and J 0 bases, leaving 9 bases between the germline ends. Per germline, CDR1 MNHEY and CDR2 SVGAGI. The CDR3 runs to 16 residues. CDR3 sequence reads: CASSYSPGNSNQPQHF. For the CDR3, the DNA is TGTGCCAGCAGTTACTCCCCCGGAAATAGCAATCAGCCCCAGCATTTT.

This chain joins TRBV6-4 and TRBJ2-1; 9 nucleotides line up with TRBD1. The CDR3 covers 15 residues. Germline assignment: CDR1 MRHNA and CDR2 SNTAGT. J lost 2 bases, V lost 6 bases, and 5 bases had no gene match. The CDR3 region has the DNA TGTGCCAGCAGCGAGGACAGGGGTCCCTACAATGAGCAGTTCTTC. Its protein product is CASSEDRGPYNEQFF.

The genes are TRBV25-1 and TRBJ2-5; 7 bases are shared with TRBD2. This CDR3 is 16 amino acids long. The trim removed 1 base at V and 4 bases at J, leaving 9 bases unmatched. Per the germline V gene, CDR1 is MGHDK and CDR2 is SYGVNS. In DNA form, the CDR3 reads TGTGCCAGCAGTGAATGGCAGGGAGGGAGAGGAGAGACCCAGTACTTC. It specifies CASSEWQGGRGETQYF.

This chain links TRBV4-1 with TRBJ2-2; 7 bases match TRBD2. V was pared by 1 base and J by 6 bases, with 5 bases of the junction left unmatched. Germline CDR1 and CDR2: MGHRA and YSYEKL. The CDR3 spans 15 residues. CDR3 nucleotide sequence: TGCGCCAGCAGCCAAGTGGCGGGGGATTCCGGGGAGCTGTTTTTT. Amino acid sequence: CASSQVAGDSGELFF.

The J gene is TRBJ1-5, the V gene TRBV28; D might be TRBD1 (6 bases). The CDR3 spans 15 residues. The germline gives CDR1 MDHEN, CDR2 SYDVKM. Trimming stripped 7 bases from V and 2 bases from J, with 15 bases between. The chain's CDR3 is CASTLKYRGNQPQHF. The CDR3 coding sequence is TGTGCCAGCACCCTAAAGTACAGGGGCAATCAGCCCCAGCATTTT. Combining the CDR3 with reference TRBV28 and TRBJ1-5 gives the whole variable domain DVKVTQSSRYLVKRTGEKVFLECVQDMDHENMFWYRQDPGLGLRLIYFSYDVKMKEKGDIPEGYSVSREKKERFSLILESASTNQTSMYLCASTLKYRGNQPQHFGDGTRLSIL.

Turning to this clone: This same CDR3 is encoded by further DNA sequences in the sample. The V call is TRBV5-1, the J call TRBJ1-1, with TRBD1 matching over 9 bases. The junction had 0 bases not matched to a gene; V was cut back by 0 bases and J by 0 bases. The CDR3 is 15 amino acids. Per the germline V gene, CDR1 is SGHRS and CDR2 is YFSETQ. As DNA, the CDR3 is TGCGCCAGCAGCTTGGGACAGGGGGTGAACACTGAAGCTTTCTTT. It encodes CASSLGQGVNTEAFF.